The present T cell receptor (beta chain) was sequenced within a study of identical twins. This clonotype was seen a few times. The CDR3 sequence is 15 residues long. Healthy Caucasians were all of the donors. TCRdb reprocessed the 5' RACE reads with MiXCR, giving one entry per CDR3 protein. The data contain about 300,000 distinct CDR3 sequences, roughly an eighth of them singletons. The same sample was also used in a study of yellow fever vaccine responses in identical twins.

Source material: CD8+ T cells sorted from blood. The receptor comes from a woman in her late teens or twenties in good health. J is TRBJ2-3 and V is TRBV21-1; no check of the table's D call, TRBD1, against the DNA was made. TRBV21-1 is an annotated pseudogene. The CDR3 DNA is TGTGCCAGCAGCCAAAGGTACCCAGGGGCGGATACGCAGTATTTT. As protein: CASSQRYPGADTQYF.